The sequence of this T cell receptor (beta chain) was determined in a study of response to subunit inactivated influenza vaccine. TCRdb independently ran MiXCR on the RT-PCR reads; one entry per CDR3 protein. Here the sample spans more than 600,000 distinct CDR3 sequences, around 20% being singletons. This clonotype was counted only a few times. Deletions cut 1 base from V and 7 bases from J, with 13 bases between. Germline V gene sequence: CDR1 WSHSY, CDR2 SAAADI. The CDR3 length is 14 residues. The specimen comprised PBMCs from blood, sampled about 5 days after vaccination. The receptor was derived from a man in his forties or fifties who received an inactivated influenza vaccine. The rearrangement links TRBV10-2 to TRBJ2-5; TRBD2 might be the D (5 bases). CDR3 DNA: TGCGCCAGCAGTGAGTTCGAGGACTTTTGGACCCAGTACTTC. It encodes CASSEFEDFWTQYF.